These 4 T cell receptor beta chains share one sample of origin, sequenced in a study of blood T cells in healthy people across ages. A second PCR, run for about 7 to 11 cycles, used a sample-barcoded 5' primer plus a J-beta primer mix. One entry per CDR3 protein, called by TCRdb with MiXCR from the 5' RACE reads. The repertoire holds 1.5 million to 2 million distinct CDR3 sequences, with about 50% as singletons. Sequencing was carried out using blood. The receptors were sampled from a woman in her 40s in good health.

V gene TRBV10-3 combines with J gene TRBJ2-5; D unresolved. Germline V gene sequence: CDR1 ENHRY, CDR2 SYGVKD. V was pared by 10 bases and J by 1 base, with 13 bases between. CDR3 size: 13 residues. The CDR3 loop reads CATETSSQETQYF. CDR3 coding DNA: TGTGCCACAGAAACGAGCAGCCAAGAGACCCAGTACTTC.

The count of this clonotype is one. This chain links TRBV2 with TRBJ1-5, with D hard to call. V was cut by 5 bases and J by 0 bases, with 11 bases left in between. In germline, CDR1 is SNHLY, CDR2 FYNNEI. This CDR3 has 15 amino acids. CDR3 residues: CASSPQVHSNQPQHF. CDR3 coding DNA: TGTGCCAGCAGTCCCCAGGTTCATAGCAATCAGCCCCAGCATTTT. The entire variable domain, with the rest obtained from reference TRBV2 and TRBJ1-5, is as follows: EPEVTQTPSHQVTQMGQEVILRCVPISNHLYFYWYRQILGQKVEFLVSFYNNEISEKSEIFDDQFSVERPDGSNFTLKIRSTKLEDSAMYFCASSPQVHSNQPQHFGDGTRLSIL.

The genes are TRBV13 and TRBJ2-1; TRBD1 aligns across 7 bases. V gave up 2 bases and J gave up 5 bases; unmatched junction bases: 6. Germline CDR1 PRHDT, CDR2 FYEKMQ (reference sequence). The CDR3 is made up of 15 amino acids. CDR3 loop: CASSLSGTEDNEQFF. CDR3 DNA sequence: TGTGCCAGCAGCTTATCCGGGACAGAGGACAATGAGCAGTTCTTC.

This clonotype was picked up a small number of times. This chain links TRBV6-5 with TRBJ2-1; D possibly corresponds to TRBD2 (5 bases). CDR3 length equals 16 residues. Per germline, CDR1 MNHEY and CDR2 SVGAGI. V was cut by 0 bases and J by 1 base, with 10 bases left in between. CDR3 sequence: CASSYSGGGSYNEQFF. The CDR3 coding sequence is TGTGCCAGCAGTTACTCAGGAGGAGGTTCCTACAATGAGCAGTTCTTC.